Listed here are 25 T cell receptor beta chains from one sample, sequenced in a study of Ad26.COV2.S vaccination and SARS-CoV-2 variants. Profiling relied on immunoSEQ multiplex PCR, and the TCRdb table lists in-frame clones only, not all of them. The sample holds almost 400,000 clones; about 89% are singletons and the top ten take approximately 1.9%. Noted treatment: some 19 received Ad26.COV2.S at low or high dose, single or two shots; roughly five received placebo; per-sample allocation not given. Specimen acquisition occurred on day 63 following the initial vaccine or placebo injection. Here the sequenced sample was peripheral blood, taken in a trial of Ad26.COV2.S vaccine versus placebo. The receptor set was obtained from a person aged 18 to 59 who received the Ad26.COV2.S COVID-19 vaccine or a placebo.

CDR3 sequence reads: CASSAGPNQPQHF. The CDR3 coding sequence is TGTGCCAGCTCAGCCGGGCCCAATCAGCCCCAGCATTTT. The chain carries TRBV18 and TRBJ1-5; D is undetermined. Trimming took off 5 bases at V and 3 bases at J, with 8 bases between the two ends. The CDR3 covers 13 residues. CDR1 KGHSH and CDR2 LQKENI come from the germline V gene.

This chain links TRBV7-9 with TRBJ2-2, with 8 bases identical to TRBD1. V lost 0 bases to trimming and J lost 3 bases; unmatched junction nucleotides: 9. The CDR3 consists of 18 residues. Germline values: CDR1 SEHNR, CDR2 FQNEAQ (reference sequence). The CDR3 region has the DNA TGTGCCAGCAGCTTAGCGTGGCAGGGGGCGCCTGACACCGGGGAGCTGTTTTTT. Translation gives CASSLAWQGAPDTGELFF.

This clone was observed a handful of times. This chain connects TRBV6-2 or TRBV6-3 to TRBJ1-1; no clear D gene. The ends were cut back, 4 bases at V and 0 bases at J, with 15 bases in the middle. The CDR3 has 16 residues. The germline CDR1 and CDR2 sequences are MNHEY and SVGEGT. The CDR3 coding sequence is TGTGCCAGCAGTTTTGCAGAATCTAGGATGAACACTGAAGCTTTCTTT. This sequence encodes CASSFAESRMNTEAFF.

The rearrangement links TRBV5-1 to TRBJ2-1; D possibly corresponds to TRBD1 (6 bases). Germline V lookup: CDR1 SGHRS, CDR2 YFSETQ. This CDR3 is 15 amino acids long. The V end lost 4 bases, the J end lost 7 bases, and 18 bases lay between the germline ends. The CDR3 reads CASSPGEDSFNEQFF. The CDR3 DNA is TGCGCCAGCAGCCCTGGCGAGGACAGCTTTAATGAGCAGTTCTTC.

The rearrangement joins TRBV7-9 to TRBJ2-5; D is possibly TRBD2 (5 bases). The germline V gene has CDR1 SEHNR and CDR2 FQNEAQ (reference sequence). The V end was cut by 4 bases, the J end by 7 bases, with 10 bases between. The CDR3 has 12 amino acids. CDR3 residues: CASSSDLGTQYF. CDR3 DNA: TGTGCCAGCAGCTCGGACTTGGGGACCCAGTACTTC.

The V call is TRBV28, the J call TRBJ1-5; D not resolved. Trimming removed 4 bases at V and 3 bases at J, with 7 bases between. The CDR3 extends over 13 amino acids. Germline V gene sequence: CDR1 MDHEN, CDR2 SYDVKM. CDR3 DNA sequence: TGTGCCAGCAGTTCCGGGAACAATCAGCCCCAGCATTTT. Protein sequence: CASSSGNNQPQHF.

This clone was counted a single time. The rearrangement links TRBV23-1 to TRBJ2-2; TRBD1 or TRBD2 may be the D gene (6 bases each). TRBV23-1 is known as an ORF, though its function is uncertain. This CDR3 is 16 amino acids long. V shed 2 bases and J shed 6 bases, with 16 bases lying between them. The CDR3: CASSQTRGRRAGELFF. In DNA form, the CDR3 reads TGCGCCAGCAGTCAAACCCGGGGGCGCAGGGCCGGGGAGCTGTTTTTT.

In its sample, this clone was seen a few times. The rearrangement links TRBV19 to TRBJ1-5; D perhaps matches TRBD1 (5 bases). The V and J ends lost 2 bases and 2 bases respectively, with 10 bases between them. This CDR3 region has 15 residues. The germline CDR1 and CDR2 sequences are LNHDA and SQIVND (reference sequence). CDR3 nucleotide sequence: TGTGCCAGTAGTATACGGGGACGGGGCAATCAGCCCCAGCATTTT. Amino acid sequence: CASSIRGRGNQPQHF.

The V call is TRBV2, the J call TRBJ2-7, with TRBD1 matching over 8 bases. The CDR3 consists of 15 residues. CDR1 is SNHLY and CDR2 is FYNNEI in the germline V gene. V was pared by 5 bases and J by 7 bases, with 13 bases of the junction left unmatched. Here the CDR3 reads CASSFSTGEGGEQYF. The CDR3, as DNA: TGTGCCAGCAGTTTTTCGACAGGGGAAGGAGGGGAGCAGTACTTC.

The chain recombines TRBV27 with TRBJ2-1; TRBD2 is a possible D gene (6 bases). The CDR3 loop spans 14 amino acids. The V and J ends lost 4 bases and 8 bases respectively, with 15 bases between them. The germline gives CDR1 MNHEY, CDR2 SMNVEV (reference sequence). The CDR3 coding sequence is TGTGCCAGCAGTTCCTCGACTAGTTACGATGAGCAGTTCTTC. Residues: CASSSSTSYDEQFF.

The J gene is TRBJ2-1, the V gene TRBV25-1; D gene uncertain. V lost 3 bases to trimming and J lost 0 bases, with 6 bases between them. Germline V gives CDR1 MGHDK, CDR2 SYGVNS. The CDR3 is 14 amino acids. The CDR3 bases are TGTGCCAGCAGTGACCCGAGCTCCTACAATGAGCAGTTCTTC. This encodes CASSDPSSYNEQFF.

The genes are TRBV5-1 and TRBJ2-3; 10 bases are a match to TRBD2. Per germline, CDR1 SGHRS and CDR2 YFSETQ. The CDR3 loop spans 16 amino acids. V trimming: 1 base; J trimming: 0 bases; junction bases outside the gene matches: 2. CDR3 in amino acids: CASSLKLAGSTDTQYF. The CDR3 bases are TGCGCCAGCAGCTTGAAACTAGCGGGAAGCACAGATACGCAGTATTTT.

V is TRBV4-1 and J is TRBJ2-4; the match to TRBD2 covers 10 bases. J gave up 0 bases and V 4 bases, and 3 bases lay outside the gene matches. The CDR3 spans 16 residues. Per the germline V gene, CDR1 is MGHRA and CDR2 is YSYEKL. CDR3 in amino acids: CASSPLAGIAKNIQYF. The CDR3 bases are TGCGCCAGCAGCCCACTAGCGGGGATAGCCAAAAACATTCAGTACTTC.

The chain recombines TRBV14 with TRBJ1-1; D possibly corresponds to TRBD1 (5 bases). The length of the CDR3 is 16 residues. V shed 4 bases and J shed 5 bases, with 20 bases lying between them. Germline assignment: CDR1 SGHDN and CDR2 FVKESK. The DNA for the CDR3 is TGTGCCAGCAGCCCCTTAGCGTGGGGGGTCGGGACTGAAGCTTTCTTT. Protein sequence: CASSPLAWGVGTEAFF.

This chain joins TRBV5-4 and TRBJ2-7, with 8 bases aligning to TRBD2. The germline V gene encodes CDR1 SGHNT and CDR2 YYREEE (reference sequence). There are 16 residues in the CDR3. The J segment lost 1 base and the V segment lost 0 bases, leaving 6 bases of the junction unmatched. The CDR3 bases are TGTGCCAGCAGCTTGGCCGGGGGGGCGCGGTCCTACGAGCAGTACTTC. This codes for CASSLAGGARSYEQYF.

The chain carries TRBV5-1 and TRBJ1-2, with 9 nucleotides matching TRBD1. This CDR3 is built from 14 residues. With 4 bases clipped from V and 8 bases from J, the junction kept 9 bases outside the gene matches. Germline V gene lookup returns CDR1 SGHRS and CDR2 YFSETQ. The CDR3 DNA reads as TGCGCCAGCAGCACAACCGGGACAGGGAGGGGCTACACCTTC. Amino acid sequence: CASSTTGTGRGYTF. The full variable domain, with the rest looked up from reference TRBV5-1 and TRBJ1-2, is KAGVTQTPRYLIKTRGQQVTLSCSPISGHRSVSWYQQTPGQGLQFLFEYFSETQRNKGNFPGRFSGRQFSNSRSEMNVSTLELGDSALYLCASSTTGTGRGYTFGSGTRLTVV.

The chain uses TRBV19 and TRBJ1-6, with D possibly matching TRBD1 (6 bases). Germline-derived CDR1 and CDR2 are LNHDA and SQIVND (reference sequence). The CDR3 contains 14 residues. The ends were cut back, 7 bases at V and 4 bases at J, with 11 bases in the middle. The CDR3 region has the DNA TGTGCCAGTACCCGGGACATATATAATTCACCCCTCCACTTT. Protein product: CASTRDIYNSPLHF.

The chain employs TRBV28 and TRBJ2-7, with 9 bases matching TRBD1. This CDR3 is 17 amino acids long. V lost 3 bases, J lost 4 bases, and 13 bases stayed unmatched. Germline V CDR1 and CDR2: MDHEN, SYDVKM. The CDR3 is CASSFYPGTGRQYEQYF. The CDR3 DNA is TGTGCCAGCAGTTTCTACCCCGGGACAGGGAGACAATACGAGCAGTACTTC.

V usage is TRBV21-1 and J usage is TRBJ2-7; no DNA check was done on the table's D call, TRBD2. TRBV21-1 is a known pseudogene. The CDR3 has 13 amino acids. As DNA, the CDR3 is TGTGCCAGCAGCAAACCGGGACTCCACGAGCAGTACTTC. Translating it yields CASSKPGLHEQYF.

J is TRBJ2-3 and V is TRBV28; D perhaps matches TRBD2 (5 bases). The length of the CDR3 is 15 residues. With 3 bases removed from V and 0 bases from J, the gap between germline ends came to 10 bases. The V gene's germline CDR1 is MDHEN and CDR2 SYDVKM. CDR3 loop: CASSFGGQSTDTQYF. Written as DNA, the CDR3 is TGTGCCAGCAGTTTTGGCGGGCAGAGCACAGATACGCAGTATTTT. The entire variable domain, with the rest obtained from reference TRBV28 and TRBJ2-3, is as follows: DVKVTQSSRYLVKRTGEKVFLECVQDMDHENMFWYRQDPGLGLRLIYFSYDVKMKEKGDIPEGYSVSREKKERFSLILESASTNQTSMYLCASSFGGQSTDTQYFGPGTRLTVL.

This clone appeared a few times. The chain employs TRBV2 and TRBJ2-1; D is possibly TRBD1 (6 bases). Germline V lookup: CDR1 SNHLY, CDR2 FYNNEI. The V end lost 7 bases, the J end lost 7 bases, and 23 bases lay between the germline ends. There are 16 residues in the CDR3. CDR3 coding DNA: TGTGCCAGCAAAAGACAGGCCATGGCGGGCCTTAATGAGCAGTTCTTC. Its translation is CASKRQAMAGLNEQFF.

This clone was counted once. This rearrangement joins TRBV3-1 (or the pseudogene TRBV3-2) to TRBJ2-7; the D call may be TRBD1 or TRBD2 (6 bases each). V lost 1 base and J lost 4, with 11 bases in between. The CDR3 loop spans 14 amino acids. Germline V gives CDR1 LGHDT, CDR2 YNNKEL (reference sequence). CDR3 nucleotide sequence: TGTGCCAGCAGCCAAGCCCCGGGGGCGTACGAGCAGTACTTC. Translated: CASSQAPGAYEQYF.

The chain uses TRBV7-9 and TRBJ1-1, with D hard to call. From germline, CDR1 is SEHNR and CDR2 FQNEAQ (reference sequence). The CDR3 sequence is 12 residues long. Deletions cut 8 bases from V and 4 bases from J, with 11 bases between. DNA of the CDR3: TGTGCCAGCCGGAGAGACGGCACTGAAGCTTTCTTT. It translates to CASRRDGTEAFF. Together with reference TRBV7-9 and TRBJ1-1, the CDR3 gives the full variable domain: DTGVSQNPRHKITKRGQNVTFRCDPISEHNRLYWYRQTLGQGPEFLTYFQNEAQLEKSRLLSDRFSAERPKGSFSTLEIQRTEQGDSAMYLCASRRDGTEAFFGQGTRLTVV.

V is TRBV4-3 and J is TRBJ2-7; 10 bases map to TRBD1. The CDR3 length is 13 residues. Germline lookup yields CDR1 LGHNA and CDR2 YSLEER. V gave up 9 bases and J gave up 3 bases; unmatched junction bases: 5. The CDR3 loop is CASSRDRGYEQYF. The CDR3 nucleotides read TGCGCCAGTTCCCGGGACAGGGGCTACGAGCAGTACTTC.

The chain links TRBV27 to TRBJ1-6; a possible D gene is TRBD1 (5 bases). V was shortened by 3 bases and J by 5 bases, with 8 bases between the two germline ends. CDR3 length equals 14 residues. In germline, CDR1 is MNHEY, CDR2 SMNVEV (reference sequence). CDR3: CASSFRGNNSPLHF. The CDR3 nucleotides are TGTGCCAGCAGTTTTCGGGGGAATAATTCACCCCTCCACTTT.